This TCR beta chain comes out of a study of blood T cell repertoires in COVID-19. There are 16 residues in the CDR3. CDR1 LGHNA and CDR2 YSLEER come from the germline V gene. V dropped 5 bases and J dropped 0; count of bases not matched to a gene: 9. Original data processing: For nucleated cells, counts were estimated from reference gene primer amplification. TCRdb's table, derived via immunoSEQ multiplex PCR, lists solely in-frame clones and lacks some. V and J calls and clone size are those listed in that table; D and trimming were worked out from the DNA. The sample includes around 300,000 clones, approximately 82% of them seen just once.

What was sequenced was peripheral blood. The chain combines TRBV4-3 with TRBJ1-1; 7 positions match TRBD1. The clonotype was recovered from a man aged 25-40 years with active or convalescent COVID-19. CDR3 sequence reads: CASSEGGRVLNTEAFF. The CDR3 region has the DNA TGCGCCAGCAGCGAAGGGGGCCGGGTATTGAACACTGAAGCTTTCTTT.